What follows is one T cell receptor (beta chain) and its context. This sample is drawn from a study of regulatory T cells in long-lasting Graves disease. The CDR3 sequence is 14 residues long. From germline, CDR1 is LNHDA and CDR2 SQIVND (reference sequence). V lost 5 bases, J lost 8 bases, and 15 bases lay in between. Noted time point: persistent/refractory GD, antithyroid drugs over 5 years with positive TRAb. PBMC RNA served as the TCR library source. CDR3 regions were amplified by Arm-PCR using iRepertoire HTBI primers to build TCR beta libraries. TCRdb re-called the multiplex PCR reads with MiXCR, one entry per CDR3 protein. This table has 390,000 or so distinct CDR3 sequences, approximately 25% appearing once.

This chain connects TRBV19 to TRBJ1-4; D is undetermined. The sequence came from a woman in her thirties or forties with Graves disease. The specimen was peripheral blood mononuclear cells (PBMCs), collected when the disease was refractory, from a patient treated with antithyroid drugs. For the CDR3, the DNA is TGTGCCAGTAGTCTTGCACAGACGAGGGAAAAACTGTTTTTT. Its protein product is CASSLAQTREKLFF.